The present T cell receptor beta chain was sequenced within a study of cytomegalovirus exposure and HLA in healthy donors. The PCR had 60 Vbeta and 13 Jbeta primers. Some clones are missing from TCRdb's copy, which holds only in-frame ones; the method was immunoSEQ multiplex PCR. Recorded for this sample: approximately 100,000 clones. Study results and limitations: Evidence from a later analysis indicated that most CMV-associated TCR beta chains looked HLA-restricted. Analyzed later, association rates of TCRs varied across HLA loci, with DRB1 most and HLA-C fewest. The authors later linked a missense DCLRE1C variant to TCR beta V- and J-gene trimming. In an earlier analysis, productive rearrangement rates for most beta V segments clustered near 87% or 30%.

To note about this clone: Its antigen remains unknown.

Sequencing input: PBMCs. The origin of this receptor is a man in his forties in good health and CMV-seronegative.

The CDR3 sequence is CASSLGDRVREQYF. For the CDR3, the DNA is TGTGCCAGCAGCCTCGGGGACAGGGTACGCGAGCAGTACTTC. The rearrangement uses TRBV14 and TRBJ2-7; 9 bases agree with TRBD1. V lost 4 bases and J lost 6; bases outside the gene matches: 7. CDR1 is SGHDN, CDR2 FVKESK, per germline. The CDR3 contains 14 residues.